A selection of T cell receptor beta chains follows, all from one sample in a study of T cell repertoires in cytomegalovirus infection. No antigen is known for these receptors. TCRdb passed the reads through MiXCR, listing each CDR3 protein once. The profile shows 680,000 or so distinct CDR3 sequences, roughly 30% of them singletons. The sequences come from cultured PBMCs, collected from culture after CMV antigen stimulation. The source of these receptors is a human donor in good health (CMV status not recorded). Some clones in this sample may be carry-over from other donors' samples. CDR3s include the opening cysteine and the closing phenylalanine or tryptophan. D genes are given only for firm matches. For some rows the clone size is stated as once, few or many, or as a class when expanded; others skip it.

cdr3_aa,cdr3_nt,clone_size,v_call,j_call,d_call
CASSSRTSTQYF,TGTGCCAGCAGCTCCCGAACATCGACGCAGTATTTT,many,TRBV7-2,TRBJ2-3,NA
CASSLAGQGIRNYGYTF,TGTGCCAGCAGCTTAGCTGGTCAGGGTATTCGCAACTATGGCTACACCTTC,few,TRBV7-9,TRBJ1-2,NA
CASSWMEATNEKLFF,TGTGCCAGTAGTTGGATGGAGGCAACTAATGAAAAACTGTTTTTT,NA,TRBV19,TRBJ1-4,NA
CASRDIRDTEAFF,TGTGCCAGCAGGGATATTAGGGACACTGAAGCTTTCTTT,few,TRBV3-1,TRBJ1-1,NA
CASTPMGGGEQYF,TGTGCCAGCACCCCTATGGGGGGGGGCGAGCAGTACTTC,NA,TRBV12-3/TRBV12-4,TRBJ2-7,TRBD2
CASSLKSRNYGYTF,TGCGCCAGCAGTCTCAAGAGCAGGAACTATGGCTACACCTTC,NA,TRBV23-1,TRBJ1-2,NA
CASTRRRGGGFEVNSPLHF,TGTGCCAGCACCCGAAGAAGGGGAGGAGGGTTCGAGGTGAATTCACCCCTCCACTTT,few,TRBV6-6,TRBJ1-6,NA
CASTSSGRSYEQYF,TGTGCCAGCACTAGTAGCGGGAGATCGTACGAGCAGTACTTC,NA,TRBV12-3/TRBV12-4,TRBJ2-7,TRBD2
CATSVGGGNSYEQYF,TGTGCCACCAGTGTCGGCGGCGGGAACTCCTACGAGCAGTACTTC,NA,TRBV24-1,TRBJ2-7,NA
CASSFWDRGNEQYF,TGTGCCAGCAGCTTTTGGGACAGGGGCAACGAGCAGTACTTC,once,TRBV11-2,TRBJ2-7,TRBD1
CASRPSGNYMETQYF,TGTGCCAGCAGACCGAGCGGGAACTATATGGAGACCCAGTACTTC,NA,TRBV6-5,TRBJ2-5,TRBD2
CASSIPLDRAWVNQPQHF,TGTGCCAGTAGTATCCCTCTGGACAGGGCATGGGTCAATCAGCCCCAGCATTTT,NA,TRBV19,TRBJ1-5,TRBD1
CASSFGSLPSYEQYF,TGTGCCAGCAGCTTCGGGTCGCTCCCTAGCTACGAGCAGTACTTC,NA,TRBV7-2,TRBJ2-7,NA
CASSLGAWNEQFF,TGTGCCAGCAGCTTAGGGGCGTGGAATGAGCAGTTCTTC,NA,TRBV7-6,TRBJ2-1,NA
CASSPSQRGGSYNEQFF,TGTGCCAGCAGTCCGTCTCAGCGGGGGGGCTCCTACAATGAGCAGTTCTTC,few,TRBV27,TRBJ2-1,TRBD2
CASSYGGSVKTQYF,TGTGCCAGCAGTTACGGAGGGTCTGTGAAGACCCAGTACTTC,NA,TRBV6-5,TRBJ2-5,NA
CASRRLAGAEQFF,TGTGCCAGCAGGAGACTAGCGGGGGCTGAGCAGTTCTTC,NA,TRBV6-2/TRBV6-3,TRBJ2-1,TRBD2
CASSLRTSGVETQYF,TGTGCCAGCAGTCTTCGGACTAGCGGGGTGGAGACCCAGTACTTC,NA,TRBV5-4,TRBJ2-5,TRBD2
CASSPWASGSNEQFF,TGTGCCAGCAGCCCCTGGGCTAGTGGCTCCAATGAGCAGTTCTTC,few,TRBV5-5,TRBJ2-1,NA
CASSRKTGGAGLLYF,TGTGCCAGCAGTAGAAAGACAGGGGGCGCAGGTTTACTGTACTTC,NA,TRBV6-5,TRBJ2-4,TRBD1
CATSRGITGELFF,TGTGCCACCTCGAGGGGAATCACCGGGGAGCTGTTTTTT,once,TRBV28,TRBJ2-2,NA
CASSYDRDPSEQYF,TGTGCCAGCAGTTACGACAGGGACCCTTCAGAGCAGTACTTC,NA,TRBV6-2/TRBV6-3,TRBJ2-7,TRBD1
CASRTRGLLDTQYF,TGTGCCAGCAGAACCAGGGGGTTGCTGGATACGCAGTATTTT,NA,TRBV6-1,TRBJ2-3,TRBD1
CASSRGPAYNEQFF,TGTGCCAGCAGCAGGGGGCCAGCCTACAATGAGCAGTTCTTC,few,TRBV12-3/TRBV12-4,TRBJ2-1,TRBD1
CASHTSSGPRNEQYF,TGTGCCAGCCATACCTCCAGCGGCCCTCGGAACGAGCAGTACTTC,NA,TRBV18,TRBJ2-7,NA
CASVILPGGDSNQPQHF,TGTGCTAGTGTTATCCTCCCTGGGGGGGATAGCAATCAGCCCCAGCATTTT,NA,TRBV12-5,TRBJ1-5,NA
CASSQDGGGTRNGDTQYF,TGTGCCAGCAGCCAAGACGGAGGTGGAACCCGTAACGGAGATACGCAGTATTTT,NA,TRBV4-2,TRBJ2-3,NA
CASSFEFRASYSNQPQHF,TGTGCCAGCAGTTTTGAGTTCAGGGCATCGTATAGCAATCAGCCCCAGCATTTT,once,TRBV28,TRBJ1-5,NA
CASSLKRGPGTQYF,TGTGCCAGCAGCTTGAAGCGGGGCCCGGGGACCCAGTACTTC,few,TRBV7-2,TRBJ2-5,TRBD2
CASSSPGTGQETQYF,TGTGCCAGCAGCTCTCCGGGGACAGGGCAAGAGACCCAGTACTTC,NA,TRBV11-1,TRBJ2-5,TRBD1
CASSSGPTVGYTF,TGTGCCAGCAGTTCCGGGCCGACGGTTGGCTACACCTTC,NA,TRBV2,TRBJ1-2,NA
CASSRRKQETQYF,TGTGCCAGCAGTAGGCGGAAACAAGAGACCCAGTACTTC,many,TRBV7-2,TRBJ2-5,NA
CASSLLAGGQGDTQYF,TGTGCCAGCAGTTTACTAGCGGGGGGGCAGGGAGATACGCAGTATTTT,NA,TRBV27,TRBJ2-3,TRBD2
CASSLQTGAVTGELFF,TGTGCCAGCAGCCTGCAAACAGGGGCCGTCACCGGGGAGCTGTTTTTT,NA,TRBV7-7,TRBJ2-2,TRBD1
CASGSPRGYTEAFF,TGTGCCAGTGGATCTCCTCGCGGGTACACTGAAGCTTTCTTT,few,TRBV19,TRBJ1-1,NA
CASSSESGGGTDTQYF,TGTGCCAGCAGCTCGGAGAGCGGGGGGGGCACAGATACGCAGTATTTT,few,TRBV7-9,TRBJ2-3,TRBD2
CASSLGAGQYNEQFF,TGTGCCAGCAGCTTGGGGGCGGGTCAGTACAATGAGCAGTTCTTC,few,TRBV11-2,TRBJ2-1,NA
CSVSEGNSNQPQHF,TGCAGTGTTTCGGAGGGAAATAGCAATCAGCCCCAGCATTTT,NA,TRBV20-1,TRBJ1-5,NA
CASSGASTEAFF,TGTGCCAGCTCAGGAGCAAGCACTGAAGCTTTCTTT,few,TRBV6-6,TRBJ1-1,NA
CASSLRASSYNSPLHF,TGTGCCAGCAGCCTCAGGGCAAGCTCCTATAATTCACCCCTCCACTTT,many,TRBV7-6,TRBJ1-6,NA
CASSLRTGQALYEQYF,TGTGCCAGCAGCCTTAGGACGGGACAAGCCCTTTACGAGCAGTACTTC,many,TRBV7-2,TRBJ2-7,NA
CASSPGTLLGYGYTF,TGCGCCAGCAGCCCCGGGACACTCCTAGGCTATGGCTACACCTTC,few,TRBV4-1,TRBJ1-2,NA
CSVLKSGEEETQYF,TGCAGTGTCCTGAAGAGCGGGGAAGAAGAGACCCAGTACTTC,NA,TRBV20-1,TRBJ2-5,TRBD2
CASIRQGGQETQYF,TGTGCCAGCATTAGGCAGGGGGGACAAGAGACCCAGTACTTC,few,TRBV6-1,TRBJ2-5,NA
CASSPGTLAEWNTDTQYF,TGTGCCAGCAGTCCCGGTACACTAGCAGAATGGAACACAGATACGCAGTATTTT,NA,TRBV6-5,TRBJ2-3,NA